The sequence of this T cell receptor beta chain was determined in a study of blood T cell repertoires in COVID-19. The V end lost 3 bases, the J end lost 7 bases, and 16 bases lay between the germline ends. Germline V gives CDR1 SGHTA, CDR2 FQGNSA. The CDR3 consists of 15 residues. The protocol was immunoSEQ multiplex PCR, while the TCRdb copy is restricted to in-frame clones and leaves out a portion. This sample yields 200,000 to 250,000 clones, of which around 84% are seen a single time; 11% belongs to the top ten. Material for sequencing was peripheral blood. The V and J genes are TRBV7-2 and TRBJ2-1; perhaps TRBD2 as D (5 bases). The sequence came from a man aged 45 to 65 with COVID-19, enrolled during active disease. The CDR3 region is CASSFGRTSGNEQFF. The CDR3 bases are TGTGCCAGCAGCTTTGGTAGAACCTCGGGGAATGAGCAGTTCTTC. Based on the CDR3 plus reference TRBV7-2 and TRBJ2-1, the full variable domain is GAGVSQSPSNKVTEKGKDVELRCDPISGHTALYWYRQSLGQGLEFLIYFQGNSAPDKSGLPSDRFSAERTGGSVSTLTIQRTQQEDSAVYLCASSFGRTSGNEQFFGPGTRLTVL.